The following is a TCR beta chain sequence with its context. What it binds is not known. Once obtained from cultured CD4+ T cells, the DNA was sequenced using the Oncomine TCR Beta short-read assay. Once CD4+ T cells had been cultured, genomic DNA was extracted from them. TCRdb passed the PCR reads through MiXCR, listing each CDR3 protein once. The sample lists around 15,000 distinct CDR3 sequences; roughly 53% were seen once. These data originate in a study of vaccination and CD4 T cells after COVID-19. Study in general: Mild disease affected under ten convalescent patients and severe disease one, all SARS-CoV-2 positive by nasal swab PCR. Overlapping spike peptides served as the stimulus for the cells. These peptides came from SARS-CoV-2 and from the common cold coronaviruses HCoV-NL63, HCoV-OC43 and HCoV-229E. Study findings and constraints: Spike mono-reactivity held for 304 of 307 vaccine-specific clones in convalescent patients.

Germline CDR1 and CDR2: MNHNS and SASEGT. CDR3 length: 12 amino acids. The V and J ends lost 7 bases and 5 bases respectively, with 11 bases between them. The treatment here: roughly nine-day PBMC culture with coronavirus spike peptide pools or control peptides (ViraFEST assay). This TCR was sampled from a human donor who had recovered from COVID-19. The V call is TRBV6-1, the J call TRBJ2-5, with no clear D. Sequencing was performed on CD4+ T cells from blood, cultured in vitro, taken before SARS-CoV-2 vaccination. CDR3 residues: CASTRIGETQYF. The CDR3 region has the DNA TGTGCCAGCACCCGTATAGGGGAGACCCAGTACTTC.